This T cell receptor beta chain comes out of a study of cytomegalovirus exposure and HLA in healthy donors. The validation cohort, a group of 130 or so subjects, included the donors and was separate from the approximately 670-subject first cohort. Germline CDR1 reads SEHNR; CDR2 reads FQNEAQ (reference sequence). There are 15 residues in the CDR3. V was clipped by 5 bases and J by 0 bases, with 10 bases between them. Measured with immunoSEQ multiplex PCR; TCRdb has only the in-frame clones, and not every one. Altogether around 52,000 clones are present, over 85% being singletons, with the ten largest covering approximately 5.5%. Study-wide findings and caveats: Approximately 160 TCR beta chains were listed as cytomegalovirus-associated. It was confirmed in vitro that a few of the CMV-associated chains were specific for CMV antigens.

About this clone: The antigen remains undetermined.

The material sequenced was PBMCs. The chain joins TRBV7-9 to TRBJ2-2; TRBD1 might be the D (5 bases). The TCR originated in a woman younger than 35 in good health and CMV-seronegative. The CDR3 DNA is TGTGCCAGCAGCCATGACAGTCCGAACACCGGGGAGCTGTTTTTT. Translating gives CASSHDSPNTGELFF.